This is a list of T cell receptor beta chains from one sample in a study of blood T cell repertoires in COVID-19. Here immunoSEQ multiplex PCR was the method, and the copy in TCRdb shows in-frame clones only, minus some. The sample yields some 150,000 clones, 86% seen once. Sequenced sample: peripheral blood. These receptors originate from a woman aged 55-69 years with COVID-19, enrolled during active disease. CDR3s include the opening cysteine and the closing phenylalanine or tryptophan. D genes are given only for firm matches. The listing skips clone size in some rows; elsewhere it reads once, few, many or a size class.

d_call j_call clone_size v_call cdr3_nt cdr3_aa
TRBD2 TRBJ2-1 once TRBV3-1/TRBV3-2 TGTGCCAGCAGCCTCCAAGGGGTGGGACTAGCATCGGACAATGAGCAGTTCTTC CASSLQGVGLASDNEQFF
. TRBJ1-2 once TRBV3-1/TRBV3-2 TGTGCCAGCAGCCAGGGAGGGCTGCCCTATGGCTACACCTTC CASSQGGLPYGYTF
TRBD1 TRBJ2-7 . TRBV11-2 TGTGCCAGCAGCCCCGGACAGGGGGCTTTGTACGAGCAGTACTTC CASSPGQGALYEQYF
TRBD1 TRBJ1-2 once TRBV20-1 TGCAGTGCTAGTACAACAGCAGGGGGTGACTATGGCTACACCTTC CSASTTAGGDYGYTF
. TRBJ1-2 . TRBV6-4 TGTGCCAGCAGCGAATCGGGGAACTATGGCTACACCTTC CASSESGNYGYTF
TRBD2 TRBJ2-1 . TRBV5-1 TGCGCCAGCAGCACCTTCCTAGCGGGCCAGCAGTTCTTC CASSTFLAGQQFF
. TRBJ2-2 once TRBV7-9 TGTGCCAGCAGCTTAGCCTGGGGGGTGGACACCGGGGAGCTGTTTTTT CASSLAWGVDTGELFF
. TRBJ2-1 . TRBV28 TGTGCCAGCAACTCCGTCCGGACATACAATGAGCAGTTCTTC CASNSVRTYNEQFF
TRBD2 TRBJ2-1 once TRBV24-1 TGTGCCACCGAGGGGAGGGCCGAAGGCAATGAGCAGTTCTTC CATEGRAEGNEQFF
TRBD1 TRBJ1-1 . TRBV6-2/TRBV6-3 TGTGCCAGCAGCTCGACCGGGACAGGGAGAGCTTTCTTT CASSSTGTGRAFF
. TRBJ2-7 . TRBV6-1 TGTGCCAGCAGTGAACTTAGCTTCACCTACGAGCAGTACTTC CASSELSFTYEQYF
. TRBJ1-2 . TRBV29-1 TGCAGCGTAGACACGGGGGACTATAACTATGGCTACACCTTC CSVDTGDYNYGYTF
. TRBJ2-7 . TRBV12-5 TGTGCTAGTGGGCCCGGGATCGGTTACGAGCAGTACTTC CASGPGIGYEQYF
TRBD2 TRBJ2-1 . TRBV29-1 TGCAGCGTTGAGTCTAGCGGCTACAATGAGCAGTTCTTC CSVESSGYNEQFF
TRBD1 TRBJ1-1 few TRBV10-3 TGTGCCATCACTACGGGACAGGGGAACACTGAAGCTTTCTTT CAITTGQGNTEAFF
. TRBJ2-7 . TRBV11-2 TGTGCCAGCAGCCCCCCAGCGACCCCTATCTACGAGCAGTACTTC CASSPPATPIYEQYF
. TRBJ2-2 . TRBV19 TGTGCCAGTAGTATAGCTGGTCCTCCTAGAACCGGGGAGCTGTTTTTT CASSIAGPPRTGELFF
TRBD2 TRBJ2-1 once TRBV7-2 TGTGCCAGCAGCTTAGGCGGGAGGGCCGAGAATGAGCAGTTCTTC CASSLGGRAENEQFF
TRBD2 TRBJ2-1 . TRBV6-2/TRBV6-3 TGTGCCAGCAGTTATCTGCTAGCGGGAGGAATTTACAATGAGCAGTTCTTC CASSYLLAGGIYNEQFF
TRBD1 TRBJ1-1 . TRBV5-4 TGTGCCAGCAGCGGGGGACAGGGAAACACTGAAGCTTTCTTT CASSGGQGNTEAFF
TRBD1 TRBJ2-7 . TRBV5-8 TGTGCCAGCAGCCGAGTAGGACAGGGGTACTACGAGCAGTACTTC CASSRVGQGYYEQYF
. TRBJ1-3 . TRBV7-2 TGTGCCGGATCGACAGCAGGGGGAAACACCATATATTTT CAGSTAGGNTIYF
. TRBJ1-3 . TRBV15 TGTGCCACCAGCAGAGATATGGGACTTGGAAACACCATATATTTT CATSRDMGLGNTIYF
. TRBJ1-1 . TRBV5-1 TGCGCCAGCAGCTTGGCCCGCGGAAGTGAAGCTTTCTTT CASSLARGSEAFF
TRBD1 TRBJ2-1 . TRBV7-2 TGTGCCAGCAGCTTAGCCGGGACAGGGACATACAATGAGCAGTTCTTC CASSLAGTGTYNEQFF
. TRBJ2-1 once TRBV10-1 TGCGCCAGCAGTGAGGGCGGATACGGGGGCAATGAGCAGTTCTTC CASSEGGYGGNEQFF
. TRBJ1-2 . TRBV21-1 TGTGCCTCATCTCCGGGACAGAATACCTATGGCTACACCTTC CASSPGQNTYGYTF
. TRBJ2-2 . TRBV6-2/TRBV6-3 TGTGCCAGCAGCCCTTTACGTCCGGGAGTCGGGGAGCTGTTTTTT CASSPLRPGVGELFF
. TRBJ1-4 few TRBV10-3 TGTGCCATCAGTGAGTCGCGGGGAATAGGGACTAATGAAAAACTGTTTTTT CAISESRGIGTNEKLFF
. TRBJ2-5 . TRBV24-1 TGTGCCACCAGTGATTTGAGGGTCGGGGGATCTAGGGAGACCCAGTACTTC CATSDLRVGGSRETQYF
TRBD2 TRBJ2-5 . TRBV6-5 TGTGCCAGCAGCGGGGGGACCTCAAGTCCCCAGTACTTC CASSGGTSSPQYF
. TRBJ2-7 . TRBV13 TGTGCCAGCAGTTCGATTGACTTCTACGAGCAGTACTTC CASSSIDFYEQYF
TRBD1 TRBJ1-2 . TRBV7-2 TGTGCCAGCAGCCAAGGGGGACAGGGCCATGGCTACACCTTC CASSQGGQGHGYTF
TRBD2 TRBJ2-5 once TRBV4-3 TGCGCCAGCAGCCAAGTTTTCGGGGGGGGCGGAGAGACCCAGTACTTC CASSQVFGGGGETQYF
. TRBJ1-5 . TRBV27 TGTGCCAGCAGTCCCCGAGGGCAAAGCCAGCCCCAGCATTTT CASSPRGQSQPQHF
. TRBJ1-1 few TRBV24-1 TGTGCCACCAGTGAAACAGGGAATGAAGCTTTCTTT CATSETGNEAFF
. TRBJ2-5 . TRBV7-8 TGTGCCAGCAGCCCCAGGGACTTC CASSPRDF
TRBD1 TRBJ2-7 . TRBV28 TGTGCCAGCAGTTTCCCCCAGGGGGCGAATCTCCACGAGCAGTACTTC CASSFPQGANLHEQYF
. TRBJ1-1 . TRBV30 TGTGCCTGGAGTGGCAACAGGGCCGGCATCCCCCCCAACACTGAAGCTTTCTTT CAWSGNRAGIPPNTEAFF
. TRBJ2-7 . TRBV25-1 TGTGTCAGCACAGGGAAAGGTGAGCAGTACTTC CVSTGKGEQYF
. TRBJ1-2 . TRBV5-4 TGTGCCAGCAGCTTACCCAATGAATGGGGGGATGGCTACACCTTC CASSLPNEWGDGYTF
TRBD2 TRBJ2-1 . TRBV7-7 TGTGCTAGCAGCTTAGCGCCGCCTAGCGGGATAGGGAATGAGCAGTTCTTC CASSLAPPSGIGNEQFF
TRBD1 TRBJ2-2 . TRBV10-1 TGCGCCAGTAGACAGGGGGCGAACACCGGGGAGCTGTTTTTT CASRQGANTGELFF
TRBD1 TRBJ1-3 . TRBV27 TGTGCCAGCAGTTTATACCTTCCTAGACAGGGGCCGGGAAACACCATATATTTT CASSLYLPRQGPGNTIYF
. TRBJ1-5 . TRBV30 TGTGCCTGGAGTGGGGGCTTACGGAATCAGCCCCAGCATTTT CAWSGGLRNQPQHF
TRBD2 TRBJ2-1 . TRBV24-1 TGTGCCACCAGTGATTTGCGGGAGGGCCTTCCGGATGAGCAGTTCTTC CATSDLREGLPDEQFF
. TRBJ2-2 once TRBV7-2 TGTGCCAGCAGCCCAAGGACAGTCAACACCGGGGAGCTGTTTTTT CASSPRTVNTGELFF
. TRBJ2-2 . TRBV11-3 TGTGCCAGCAGCTCCTTTGAGGCCGGGGAGCTGTTTTTT CASSSFEAGELFF
TRBD1 TRBJ1-2 . TRBV7-9 TGTGCCAGCAGCTCGGGACAGGGTGGTTATGGCTACACCTTC CASSSGQGGYGYTF
. TRBJ1-5 . TRBV6-6 TGTGCCAGCAGCTCCCCACAGGGAGGCAATCAGCCCCAGCATTTT CASSSPQGGNQPQHF
TRBD1 TRBJ2-7 . TRBV19 TGTGCCAGTAGTAGAAGGACAGGGGGCAACGAGCAGTACTTC CASSRRTGGNEQYF
. TRBJ2-2 few TRBV4-3 TGCGCCAGCAGCCAAGTAGGCGGGACCGGGGAGCTGTTTTTT CASSQVGGTGELFF
. TRBJ2-1 . TRBV24-1 TGTGCCACCCGGCGGGGCCGTGAGCAGTTCTTC CATRRGREQFF
. TRBJ1-3 . TRBV19 TGTGCCAGTAGTATAGGGGAGTCTGGAAACACCATATATTTT CASSIGESGNTIYF
TRBD1 TRBJ2-7 once TRBV5-1 TGCGCCAGCAGCCCCGGACAGGCCTACTCCTACGAGCAGTACTTC CASSPGQAYSYEQYF
. TRBJ2-7 . TRBV29-1 TGCAGCGCCCAGGGCTGGTCCGCCTACGAGCAGTACTTC CSAQGWSAYEQYF
. TRBJ2-2 once TRBV25-1 TGTGCCAGCAGTGTTCAGGGGCGAACCGGGGAGCTGTTTTTT CASSVQGRTGELFF